The entry below describes one TCR beta chain. There is no known antigen for this receptor. Base qualities are missing; no much larger clone stands one base away. The data were taken from a study of blood T cell repertoires in COVID-19 (TCRdb year 2020). In the study overall: Samples from collaborators originated in the United States, Italy and Spain and spanned both the acute and convalescent phases of COVID-19. HLA class I and class II types, where available, came from metadata supplied by the sample provider rather than from assay-based typing. A de-identified subject ID, COVID-19 status, age in years and sex were almost always included in the sample metadata. Samples were obtained from the ongoing ImmuneRACE study (first 160 participants) and from about 1,300 subjects provided by 6 global collaborators. Subjects who had been exposed to COVID-19, were actively infected with it, or had recovered from it provided the deeply sampled blood TCRbeta repertoires that made up the dataset. The repertoires were released in a freely available public database intended as a resource for research on the immune response to SARS-CoV-2. The material from the prospective study consisted of cDNA or gDNA derived from T cells, B-cell-depleted T cells, or PBMCs. Findings and caveats that apply to the study as a whole: Clinical and demographic metadata were provided uncurated, with the amount varying by source and participant.

Ends trimmed: V by 6 bases, J by 0 bases; bases unmatched to a gene: 2. The CDR3 covers 14 residues, taking in both the cysteine and the phenylalanine. The kept DNA is CDR3 alone, 42 bases in frame from the first base. CDR1 and CDR2, per the germline V gene, are SNHLY and FYNNEI. Whole blood was collected in K2EDTA tubes by collaborating institutions according to the institutions' own protocols. For TCRbeta analysis, collaborators shipped samples in one of three forms: frozen whole blood, isolated PBMCs, or DNA extracted from either of those sample types. The immunoSEQ Assay, a bias-controlled multiplex PCR, was used to amplify TCRbeta CDR3 regions from genomic DNA. The source study handled its data this way. Nucleated cell counts per sample were estimated from amplification of reference gene primers within the assay. Sequence reads were collapsed and filtered to measure the absolute abundance of every unique TCRbeta CDR3 rearrangement. For each sample, productive Simpson clonality was calculated as the square root of Simpson's diversity index over productive rearrangements. What TCRdb holds here is the immuneACCESS table cut down to in-frame rearrangements. Part of the clones is not present; checked against another copy, under half of the missing clones reflect an unresolved V gene, and the others are unexplained. V, J and clone size are those of that table, while D and trimming were read from the DNA. In this sample the table shows roughly 41,000 clones, around 81% of which occur a single time. The ten largest clones add up to about 48% of the sample.

The sample comprised peripheral blood. The rearrangement joined TRBV2 to TRBJ2-7, with TRBD1 matching 10 junction bases. The origin of this receptor is an elderly woman with acute or convalescent COVID-19. The CDR3 sequence is CASRGQGLSYEQYF. The bases read TGTGCCAGCAGGGGACAGGGGCTCTCCTACGAGCAGTACTTC. With the rest looked up from the reference TRBV2 and TRBJ2-7 genes rather than sequenced, the full variable domain is EPEVTQTPSHQVTQMGQEVILRCVPISNHLYFYWYRQILGQKVEFLVSFYNNEISEKSEIFDDQFSVERPDGSNFTLKIRSTKLEDSAMYFCASRGQGLSYEQYFGPGTRLTVT.